Each of the 18 T cell receptor beta chains below was sequenced from the same sample in a study of T-cell reconstitution after alpha-beta-depleted transplantation in children. The authors prepared the TCRbeta library with unique molecular identifiers. Using its own MiXCR run on the PCR reads, TCRdb lists one record per CDR3 protein. The profile covers about 590,000 distinct CDR3 sequences, with over 10% appearing a single time and over 2% taken by the ten largest. The sample here was PBMCs, mostly from graft donor cells, taken 360 days after TCRalphabeta/CD19-depleted stem cell transplant. The source is a male patient between 10 and 17 years old who had a stem cell transplant for acute myeloid leukemia, so the T cells may come from the graft donor.

This clonotype occurred a few times. The chain combines TRBV24-1 with TRBJ2-5; D possibly corresponds to TRBD2 (6 bases). The germline V gene encodes CDR1 KGHDR and CDR2 SFDVKD. This CDR3 spans 15 amino acids. Trimming removed 2 bases from V and 2 bases from J, with 11 bases in between. The CDR3 DNA follows: TGTGCCACCAGTGATTGGGGCGGGGTACAAGAGACCCAGTACTTC. This translates into CATSDWGGVQETQYF.

There are a few counts of this clonotype. This chain uses TRBV7-8 with TRBJ1-5; unclear D gene. The CDR3 is 15 amino acids. V was trimmed by 2 bases and J by 7 bases, leaving 15 bases between them. Germline V gene data show CDR1 as SGHVS and CDR2 as FQNEAQ. CDR3 protein: CASSLFLPPRQPQHF. The CDR3, as DNA: TGTGCCAGCAGCTTATTCCTTCCGCCGAGGCAGCCCCAGCATTTT.

A few counts support this clonotype. This CDR3 reads CASSLRGGPTDIQYF. The CDR3 nucleotides read TGTGCCAGCAGTTTAAGGGGAGGGCCTACCGACATTCAGTACTTC. The chain has TRBV28 and TRBJ2-4, with TRBD2 matching over 7 bases. The CDR3 spans 15 residues. Germline values: CDR1 MDHEN, CDR2 SYDVKM. Trimming took 2 bases from V and 8 from J; bases not matched to a gene: 9.

This clonotype was observed many times. The chain uses TRBV29-1 and TRBJ2-3; 7 bases align to TRBD2. CDR3 length: 14 amino acids. The germline V gene encodes CDR1 SQVTM and CDR2 ANQGSEA. Germline trimming cut 4 bases from V and 0 bases from J; bases unmatched to any gene: 4. The CDR3 DNA reads as TGCAGCGTTGGACCTAGCGGTAGCACAGATACGCAGTATTTT. Its protein is CSVGPSGSTDTQYF.

This clonotype was seen ten or more times. The chain couples TRBV4-3 to TRBJ2-1; D may be TRBD2 (6 bases). This CDR3 is built from 16 residues. Per the germline V gene, CDR1 is LGHNA and CDR2 is YSLEER. V was trimmed by 3 bases and J by 4 bases, leaving 16 bases between them. The DNA of the CDR3 is TGCGCCAGCAGCCACCGAGCCGGGACTCCATACAATGAGCAGTTCTTC. It encodes CASSHRAGTPYNEQFF.

At least ten counts were recorded for this clonotype. This chain links TRBV29-1 with TRBJ2-2; TRBD2 is a possible D gene (6 bases). The germline CDR1 and CDR2 sequences are SQVTM and ANQGSEA. Trimming removed 7 bases from V and 4 bases from J, with 10 bases in between. The CDR3 loop spans 12 amino acids. The CDR3 bases are TGCAGCGCCGGACTATTCACCGGGGAGCTGTTTTTT. This gives the protein CSAGLFTGELFF.

The CDR3 sequence is CASSLAGSSSSYEQYF. In nucleotides, the CDR3 is TGTGCCAGCAGCTTAGCGGGTAGCTCCAGCTCCTACGAGCAGTACTTC. The chain has TRBV7-2 and TRBJ2-7; D gene uncertain. Trimming shortened V by 0 bases and J by 0 bases, and 12 bases separated the two germline ends. This CDR3 is 16 amino acids long. Germline CDR1 SGHTA, CDR2 FQGNSA.

This clonotype was seen only a few times. V and J are TRBV5-1 and TRBJ2-7; either TRBD1 or TRBD2 may fit D (5 bases each). CDR3 length: 13 amino acids. Trimming cost V 5 bases and J 5 bases, with 14 bases left between them. Per germline, CDR1 SGHRS and CDR2 YFSETQ. Here the CDR3 DNA reads TGCGCCAGCAGGGGGACGGCGACTAACGAGCAGTACTTC. Translating it yields CASRGTATNEQYF.

The rearrangement links TRBV3-1 to TRBJ2-3; either TRBD1 or TRBD2 may fit D (5 bases each). In germline, CDR1 is LGHDT, CDR2 YNNKEL (reference sequence). This CDR3 spans 16 amino acids. V lost 4 bases to trimming and J lost 2 bases, with 16 bases between them. CDR3: CASSRNRDGPTDTQYF. The CDR3 nucleotides read TGTGCCAGCAGCCGGAACCGGGACGGACCCACAGATACGCAGTATTTT.

This clonotype has at least ten counts. This rearrangement joins TRBV21-1 to TRBJ2-2; the table's D gene call, TRBD2, was not cross checked with the DNA. TRBV21-1 is flagged as a pseudogene. The CDR3 runs to 15 residues. DNA of the CDR3: TGTGCCAGCAGCAAAGGAGGTCTAGCTATCGGGGAGCTGTTTTTT. Protein: CASSKGGLAIGELFF.

In its sample, this clonotype was seen a few times. The V and J genes are TRBV19 and TRBJ2-7, with a possible D match to TRBD1 (6 bases). The CDR3 totals 15 residues. Germline V gene sequence: CDR1 LNHDA, CDR2 SQIVND (reference sequence). V lost 4 bases and J lost 2, with 15 bases in between. CDR3 region: CASSKSTGLTYEQYF. In DNA form, the CDR3 reads TGTGCCAGTAGTAAATCGACAGGACTGACCTACGAGCAGTACTTC.

This clonotype came up once. A single base separates this from a much larger clone, so it may be a read error. The chain couples TRBV7-7 to TRBJ2-7, with 8 positions matching TRBD1. CDR3 length equals 14 residues. Per germline, CDR1 SSHAT and CDR2 FNYEAQ (reference sequence). The CDR3 spells CASNQRDRPWEQYF. The CDR3 nucleotides read TGTGCTAGCAACCAACGGGACAGGCCCTGGGAGCAGTACTTC.

By proportion, this clonotype is medium-sized. V and J are TRBV29-1 and TRBJ2-1; TRBD1 is a possible D gene (5 bases). Germline V gene data show CDR1 as SQVTM and CDR2 as ANQGSEA. The CDR3 is 15 residues long. The V end was cut by 3 bases, the J end by 7 bases, with 19 bases between. The CDR3, as DNA: TGCAGCGTTGATTTATCAGGGCTACTGCGGAATGAGCAGTTCTTC. This codes for CSVDLSGLLRNEQFF.

This clonotype was seen ten or more times. J is TRBJ1-1 and V is TRBV6-2 or TRBV6-3; the D gene is possibly TRBD1 (5 bases). CDR1 MNHEY and CDR2 SVGEGT come from the germline V gene. CDR3 size: 14 residues. V lost 6 bases, J lost 5 bases, and 16 bases lay in between. CDR3 in DNA: TGTGCCAGCAGCCGTGGGGCACCGGGTACTGAAGCTTTCTTT. Translating it yields CASSRGAPGTEAFF.

Regarding this clonotype: Given the absence of the conserved phenylalanine or tryptophan at the CDR3 end, a read error is likely. V is TRBV2 and J is TRBJ2-2; 8 bases are shared with TRBD2. This CDR3 comprises 17 residues. Trimming cost V 5 bases and J 6 bases; bases outside gene matches: 14. Germline loops: CDR1 SNHLY, CDR2 FYNNEI. CDR3 DNA sequence: TGTGCCAGCAGTCCTAGGGCCCTAGCGGGTTTATCCGGGGAGCTGTTTTAT. Translating it yields CASSPRALAGLSGELFY.

This clonotype was counted many times. Germline is not matched at one junction end, which may reflect a read error. The chain recombines TRBV12-3 or TRBV12-4 with TRBJ2-5, with 8 nucleotides matching TRBD2. This CDR3 has 14 amino acids. CDR3 DNA sequence: TGTGCCAGCAGTTTAGCGCACGGGAGGGTCCCCCATTACTTC. This sequence encodes CASSLAHGRVPHYF.

Remarks on this clonotype: Compared with germline, one end of the junction differs, possibly owing to a read error. The chain couples TRBV20-1 to TRBJ2-2; 7 bases map to TRBD1. The length of the CDR3 is 17 residues. Germline-derived CDR1 and CDR2 are DFQATT and SNEGSKA (reference sequence). The CDR3: CCARLLQGRSDTGELFF. CDR3 coding DNA: TGCTGTGCCAGACTTTTACAGGGGCGATCGGACACCGGGGAGCTGTTTTTT.

This clonotype was seen a few times. The chain combines TRBV11-2 with TRBJ2-1; D remains unclear. This CDR3 has 14 amino acids. V was clipped by 2 bases and J by 8 bases, with 13 bases between them. The germline gives CDR1 SGHAT, CDR2 FQNNGV. Here the CDR3 DNA reads TGTGCCAGCAGCTTACGGGCCAAGAAGGATGAGCAGTTCTTC. Protein product: CASSLRAKKDEQFF.